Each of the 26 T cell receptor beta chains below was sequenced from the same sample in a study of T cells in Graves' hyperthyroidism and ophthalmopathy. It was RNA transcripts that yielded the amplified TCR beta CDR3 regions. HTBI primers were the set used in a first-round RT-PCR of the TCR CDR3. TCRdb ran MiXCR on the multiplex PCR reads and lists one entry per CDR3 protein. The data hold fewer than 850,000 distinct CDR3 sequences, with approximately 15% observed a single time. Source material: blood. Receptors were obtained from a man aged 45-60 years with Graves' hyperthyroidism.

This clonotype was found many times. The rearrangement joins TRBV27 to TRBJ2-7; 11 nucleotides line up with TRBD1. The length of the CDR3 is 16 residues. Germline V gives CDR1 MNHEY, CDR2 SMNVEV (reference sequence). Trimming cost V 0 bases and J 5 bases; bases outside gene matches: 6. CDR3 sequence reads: CASSLSGQGVSDEQYF. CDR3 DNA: TGTGCCAGCAGTTTATCGGGACAGGGGGTGTCCGACGAGCAGTACTTC.

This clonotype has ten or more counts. CDR3 bases: TGTGCCAGCAGCTTAGGCGGGACTACAGCCTACGAGCAGTACTTC. This codes for CASSLGGTTAYEQYF. This chain joins TRBV11-1 and TRBJ2-7, with 7 bases matching TRBD2. The CDR3 covers 15 residues. Germline V gives CDR1 SGHAT, CDR2 FQDESV (reference sequence). V trimming: 1 base; J trimming: 2 bases; junction bases outside the gene matches: 5.

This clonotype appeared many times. The CDR3 coding sequence is TGTGCCAGCAGTTTAGCTAGCGGGAGGGAGACCCAGTACTTC. The encoded protein is CASSLASGRETQYF. The chain links TRBV28 to TRBJ2-5, with 11 nucleotides matching TRBD2. There are 14 residues in the CDR3. Germline CDR1 and CDR2: MDHEN and SYDVKM. The junction had 1 base not matched to a gene; V was cut back by 2 bases and J by 5 bases. The full variable domain, rest sourced from reference TRBV28 and TRBJ2-5, is DVKVTQSSRYLVKRTGEKVFLECVQDMDHENMFWYRQDPGLGLRLIYFSYDVKMKEKGDIPEGYSVSREKKERFSLILESASTNQTSMYLCASSLASGRETQYFGPGTRLLVL.

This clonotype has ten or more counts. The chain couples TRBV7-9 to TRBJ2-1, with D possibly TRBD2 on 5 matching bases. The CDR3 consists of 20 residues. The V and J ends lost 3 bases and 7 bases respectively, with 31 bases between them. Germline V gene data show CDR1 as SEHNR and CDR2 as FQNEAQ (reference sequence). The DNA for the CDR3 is TGTGCCAGCAGCTTCCGACCCTTTCGATCGGAGGCTAGTCGCCTAAATGAGCAGTTCTTC. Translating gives CASSFRPFRSEASRLNEQFF.

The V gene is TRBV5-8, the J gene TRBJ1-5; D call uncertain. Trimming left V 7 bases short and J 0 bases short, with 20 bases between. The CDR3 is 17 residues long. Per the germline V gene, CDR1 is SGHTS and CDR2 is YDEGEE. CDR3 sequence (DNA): TGTGCCAGCCGGCGAGGGTCTATAATTTATAGCAATCAGCCCCAGCATTTT. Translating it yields CASRRGSIIYSNQPQHF.

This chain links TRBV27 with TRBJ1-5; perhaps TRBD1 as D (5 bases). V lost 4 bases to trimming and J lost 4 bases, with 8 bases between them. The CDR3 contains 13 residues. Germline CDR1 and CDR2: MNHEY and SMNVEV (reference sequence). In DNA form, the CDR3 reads TGTGCCAGCAGTTCAGGGATGAATCAGCCCCAGCATTTT. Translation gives CASSSGMNQPQHF.

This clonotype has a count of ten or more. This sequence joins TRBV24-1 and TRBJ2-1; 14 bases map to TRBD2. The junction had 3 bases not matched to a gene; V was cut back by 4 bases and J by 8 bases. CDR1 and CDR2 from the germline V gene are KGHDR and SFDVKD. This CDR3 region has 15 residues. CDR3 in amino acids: CATSDPGLAGDEQFF. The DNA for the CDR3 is TGTGCCACCAGTGACCCGGGACTAGCGGGAGATGAGCAGTTCTTC.

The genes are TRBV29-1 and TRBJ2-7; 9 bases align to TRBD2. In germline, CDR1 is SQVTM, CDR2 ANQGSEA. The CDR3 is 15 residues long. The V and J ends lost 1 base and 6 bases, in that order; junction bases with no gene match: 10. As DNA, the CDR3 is TGCAGCGTTGAAGGGGTAGCTAGCGGGAAGAGCGAGCAGTACTTC. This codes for CSVEGVASGKSEQYF.

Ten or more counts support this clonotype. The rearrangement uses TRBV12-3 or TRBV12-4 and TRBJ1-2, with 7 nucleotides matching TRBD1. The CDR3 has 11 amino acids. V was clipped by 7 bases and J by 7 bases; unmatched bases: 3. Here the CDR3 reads CASMEGAGYTF. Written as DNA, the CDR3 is TGTGCCAGCATGGAGGGGGCTGGCTACACCTTC.

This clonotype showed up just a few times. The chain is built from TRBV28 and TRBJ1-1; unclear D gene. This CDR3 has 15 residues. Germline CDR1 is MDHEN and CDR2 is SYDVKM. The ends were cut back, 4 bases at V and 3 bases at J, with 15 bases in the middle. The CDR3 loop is CASSSMSVQDTEAFF. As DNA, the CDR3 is TGTGCCAGCAGTTCAATGTCGGTTCAGGACACTGAAGCTTTCTTT.

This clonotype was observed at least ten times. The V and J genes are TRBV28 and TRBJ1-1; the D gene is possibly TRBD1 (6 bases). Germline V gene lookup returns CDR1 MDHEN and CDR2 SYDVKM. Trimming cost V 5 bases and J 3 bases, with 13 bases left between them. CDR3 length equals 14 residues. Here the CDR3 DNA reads TGTGCCAGCAGTGGGGGGGGCGATTACACTGAAGCTTTCTTT. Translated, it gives CASSGGGDYTEAFF.

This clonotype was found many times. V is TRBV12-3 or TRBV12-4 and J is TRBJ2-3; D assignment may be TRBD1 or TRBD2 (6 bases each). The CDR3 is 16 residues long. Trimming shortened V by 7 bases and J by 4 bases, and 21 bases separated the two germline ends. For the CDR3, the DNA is TGTGCCAGCACCCCTCCCGGGACAAAGCGGGCAGATACGCAGTATTTT. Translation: CASTPPGTKRADTQYF.

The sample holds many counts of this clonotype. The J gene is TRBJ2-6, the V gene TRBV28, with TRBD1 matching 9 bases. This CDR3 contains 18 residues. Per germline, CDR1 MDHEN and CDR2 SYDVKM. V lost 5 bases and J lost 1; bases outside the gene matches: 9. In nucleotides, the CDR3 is TGTGCCAGCAGTCCCGGCGCGGGACAGGGATCTGGGGCCAACGTCCTGACTTTC. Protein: CASSPGAGQGSGANVLTF. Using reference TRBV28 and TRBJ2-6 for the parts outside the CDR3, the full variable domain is DVKVTQSSRYLVKRTGEKVFLECVQDMDHENMFWYRQDPGLGLRLIYFSYDVKMKEKGDIPEGYSVSREKKERFSLILESASTNQTSMYLCASSPGAGQGSGANVLTFGAGSRLTVL.

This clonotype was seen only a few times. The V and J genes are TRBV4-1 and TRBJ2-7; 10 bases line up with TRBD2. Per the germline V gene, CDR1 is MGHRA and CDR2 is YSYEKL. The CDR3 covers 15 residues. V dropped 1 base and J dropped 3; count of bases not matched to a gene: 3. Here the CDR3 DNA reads TGCGCCAGCAGCCAAGCGGGACTAGCGAACTACGAGCAGTACTTC. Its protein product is CASSQAGLANYEQYF.

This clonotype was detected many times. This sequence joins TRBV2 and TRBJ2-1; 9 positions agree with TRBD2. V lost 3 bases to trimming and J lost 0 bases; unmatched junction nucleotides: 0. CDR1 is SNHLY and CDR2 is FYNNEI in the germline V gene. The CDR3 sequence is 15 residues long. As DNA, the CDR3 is TGTGCCAGCAGTGAGCGGGAGGGCTCCTACAATGAGCAGTTCTTC. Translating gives CASSEREGSYNEQFF.

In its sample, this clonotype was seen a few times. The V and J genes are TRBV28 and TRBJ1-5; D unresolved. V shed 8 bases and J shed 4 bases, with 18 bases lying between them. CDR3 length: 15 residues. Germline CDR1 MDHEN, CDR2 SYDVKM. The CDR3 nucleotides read TGTGCCAGCTCCCCCAGCGGGCAGCTAAATCAGCCCCAGCATTTT. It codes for CASSPSGQLNQPQHF.

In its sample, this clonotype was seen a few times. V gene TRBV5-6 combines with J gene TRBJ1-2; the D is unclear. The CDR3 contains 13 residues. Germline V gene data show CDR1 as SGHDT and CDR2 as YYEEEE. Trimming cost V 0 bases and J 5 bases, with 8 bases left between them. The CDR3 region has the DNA TGTGCCAGCAGCTTGGGGGCGGTATATGGCTACACCTTC. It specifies CASSLGAVYGYTF.

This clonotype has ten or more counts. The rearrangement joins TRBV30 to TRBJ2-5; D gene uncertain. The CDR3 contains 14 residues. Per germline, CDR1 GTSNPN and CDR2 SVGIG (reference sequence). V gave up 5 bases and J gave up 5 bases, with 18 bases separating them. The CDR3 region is CAWCTLGSTETQYF. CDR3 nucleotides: TGTGCCTGGTGTACCTTGGGGTCCACGGAGACCCAGTACTTC.

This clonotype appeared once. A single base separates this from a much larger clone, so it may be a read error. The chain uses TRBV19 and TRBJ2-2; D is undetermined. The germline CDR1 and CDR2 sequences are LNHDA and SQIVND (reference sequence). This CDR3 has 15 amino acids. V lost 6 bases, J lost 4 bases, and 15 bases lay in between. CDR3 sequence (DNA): TGTGCCAGTAGCGAACCCACAGTGAGCACCGGGGAGCTGTTTTTT. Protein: CASSEPTVSTGELFF.

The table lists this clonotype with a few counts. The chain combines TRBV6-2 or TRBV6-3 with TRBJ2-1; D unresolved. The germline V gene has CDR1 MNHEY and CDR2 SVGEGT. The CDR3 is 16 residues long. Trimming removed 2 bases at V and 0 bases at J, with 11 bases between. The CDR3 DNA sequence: TGTGCCAGCAGTTACAATCCCCGCGGCTCCTACAATGAGCAGTTCTTC. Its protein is CASSYNPRGSYNEQFF.

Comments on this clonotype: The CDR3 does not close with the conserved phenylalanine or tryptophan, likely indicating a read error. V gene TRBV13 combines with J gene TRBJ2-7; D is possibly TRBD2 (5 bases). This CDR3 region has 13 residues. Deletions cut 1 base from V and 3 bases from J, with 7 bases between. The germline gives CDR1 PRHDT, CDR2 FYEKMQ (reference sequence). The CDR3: CASSLVRDYEQYL. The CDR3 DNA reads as TGTGCCAGCAGCTTAGTACGGGACTACGAGCAGTACCTC.

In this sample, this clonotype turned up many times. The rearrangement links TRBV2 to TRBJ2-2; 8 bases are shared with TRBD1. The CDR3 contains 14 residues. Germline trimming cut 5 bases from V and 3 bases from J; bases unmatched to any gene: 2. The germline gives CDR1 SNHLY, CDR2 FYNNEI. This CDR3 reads CASSPDRDTGELFF. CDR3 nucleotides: TGTGCCAGCAGTCCGGACAGGGACACCGGGGAGCTGTTTTTT.

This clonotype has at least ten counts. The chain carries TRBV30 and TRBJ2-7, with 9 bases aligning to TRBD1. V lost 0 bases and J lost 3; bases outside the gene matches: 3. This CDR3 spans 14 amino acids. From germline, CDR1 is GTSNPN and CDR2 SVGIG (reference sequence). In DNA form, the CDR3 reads TGTGCCTGGAGTGTAGGGACAGGGTACTACGAGCAGTACTTC. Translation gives CAWSVGTGYYEQYF.

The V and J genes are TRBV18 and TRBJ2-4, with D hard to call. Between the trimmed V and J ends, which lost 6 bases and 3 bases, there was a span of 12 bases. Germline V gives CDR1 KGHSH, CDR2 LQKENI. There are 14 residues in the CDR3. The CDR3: CASSHPGNKNIQYF. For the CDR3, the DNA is TGTGCCAGCTCGCACCCAGGAAACAAAAACATTCAGTACTTC.

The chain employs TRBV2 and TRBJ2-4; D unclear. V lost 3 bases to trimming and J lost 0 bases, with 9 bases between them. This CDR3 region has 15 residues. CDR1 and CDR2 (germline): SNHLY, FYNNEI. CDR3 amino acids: CASSDLGTAKNIQYF. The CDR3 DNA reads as TGTGCCAGCAGTGATTTAGGAACAGCCAAAAACATTCAGTACTTC.

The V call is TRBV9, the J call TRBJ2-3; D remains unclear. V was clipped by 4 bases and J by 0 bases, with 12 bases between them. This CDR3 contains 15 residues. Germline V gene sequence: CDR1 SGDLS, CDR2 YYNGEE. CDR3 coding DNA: TGTGCCAGCAGCTTCTCGGGCCAGAGCACAGATACGCAGTATTTT. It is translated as CASSFSGQSTDTQYF.